This TCR beta chain was sequenced during a study of early T cells in non-severe SARS-CoV-2 infection (dated by TCRdb to the early 2020s). In the study overall: Bulk RNA from unsorted whole blood was used for TCR sequencing, so alpha and beta chains could not be paired.

What the research found in general, with its limitations: Matching against VDJdb was skewed toward anti-spike CD8 responses, likely underestimated virus-specific expansions, and missed private and CD4 specificities.

A word on this clonotype: No cognate antigen has been identified for it. A much larger clonotype is one base distant, so this may be a read error.

Libraries were built with 5' RACE. For sequencing, a NextSeq 500 was employed. In the TCR library protocol, unique molecular identifiers were attached to individual cDNA molecules to correct for PCR bias and sequencing error. TCR alpha and beta chains were both sequenced, and the abundances of alpha and beta sequences in each sample were closely correlated with each other. In the source study's methods: Decombinator V4 was used to perform V gene, J gene and CDR3 annotation of TCR sequences. Expanded TCRs were defined as changing significantly between any two time points under a Poisson model with p below 0.0001. TCR abundances were normalised to the total number of TCRs sequenced in each sample and reported as counts per million. MAIT TCRs were defined by TRAV1-2 paired with TRAJ12, TRAJ20 or TRAJ33, and iNKT TCRs by TRAV10 paired with TRAJ18. VDJdb, accessed 1 November 2021, was searched for CMV, EBV and SARS-CoV-2 annotated TCRs, excluding TCRs annotated for multiple antigens. The public reads were reanalyzed by TCRdb: fastp trimming at Q25, MiXCR alignment, in-frame beta chains only. Rows are combined by CDR3 protein, so each entry shows the most common genes and DNA. TCRdb, not the authors, supplied the V and J calls. In all, the sample holds 22,000 or so distinct CDR3 sequences, and roughly 4.4% of those were seen once. The ten largest account for 15% to 20% of the sample.

CDR1 and CDR2 were assigned from the germline V gene (reference sequence) as SEHNR and FQNEAQ. The V and J ends are trimmed by 3 bases and 7 bases, leaving 10 bases between them. Taken from cysteine to phenylalanine, the CDR3 has 12 residues. Just the 36-base CDR3 DNA is kept, in frame starting at base 1. Set within a cohort of healthcare workers in London, UK, this nested case-control study involved weekly PCR testing of nasopharyngeal swabs along with blood sampling. Healthcare workers were recruited between 23 and 31 March 2020, during the week of the UK lockdown, and were followed weekly for up to about 15 weeks.

What was sequenced was whole blood. The chain joins TRBV7-9 to TRBJ2-7; a weak D assignment points to TRBD2 (5 bases agree). The origin of this receptor is an adult who was a healthcare worker with PCR-confirmed SARS-CoV-2 infection or an uninfected control (not recorded which). The CDR3 protein is CASSFSEEEQYF. The nucleotide sequence reads TGTGCCAGCAGCTTTTCGGAGGAAGAGCAGTACTTC.